This T cell receptor (beta chain) is from a study of OX40 agonist ivuxolimab in advanced cancers. Study as a whole: Ivuxolimab was administered intravenously to patients at 0.01 to 10 mg/kg every 2 weeks. Overall study findings and caveats: Among the lowest peripheral clonal expansion occurred in 0.1-3.0 mg/kg partial responders.

Profiled with immunoSEQ multiplex PCR; TCRdb holds only in-frame clones, not every one. Of approximately 44,000 clones listed, about nine tenths are singletons. As for this clone: Its antigen is currently unknown.

Unmatched junction bases numbered 3, after V lost 1 base and J lost 3 bases. CDR1 and CDR2 from the germline V gene are SGHVS and FQNEAQ. The CDR3 loop spans 15 amino acids. The V gene is TRBV7-8, the J gene TRBJ2-7; 10 nucleotides agree with TRBD1. The sample was CD4+ or CD8+ T cells sorted from blood, taken in a trial of the OX40 agonist ivuxolimab. This TCR derives from an adult with an advanced solid tumor such as melanoma, head and neck, liver or kidney cancer. The CDR3 bases are TGTGCCAGCAGCTTAGGACAGGGGGCGAACTACGAGCAGTACTTC. Translating it yields CASSLGQGANYEQYF.